This note documents a single TCR beta chain sequence. Antigen unknown. CDR1 and CDR2 (germline): KGHSH, LQKENI. V lost 0 bases and J lost 2, with 11 bases in between. The CDR3 has 16 residues. The entry originates in a study of shared clonotypes between healthy human individuals. Broader study findings: On the whole, naive subsets had larger estimated richness than memory subsets had.

Profiled with immunoSEQ multiplex PCR; TCRdb holds only in-frame clones, not every one. The repertoire has a few million clones, roughly 92% of them found once; the top ten carry 0.14%. The sequencing sample was made of naive CD4+ T cells sorted from blood. Sample subset: CD45RA+ positively selected. The source of this sequence is a man aged 18 to 29 in good health. V and J are TRBV18 and TRBJ1-5; possibly TRBD1 for D (5 bases). The CDR3: CASSPPSSRGNQPQHF. The CDR3 nucleotides are TGTGCCAGCTCACCACCCTCCAGCAGGGGCAATCAGCCCCAGCATTTT.